This is a list of T cell receptor beta chains from one sample in a study of radiation and T cells in renal cell carcinoma. Produced via immunoSEQ multiplex PCR; TCRdb's table is partial and in-frame only. The data contain 100,000 to 150,000 clones, roughly four fifths of them seen just once; the ten biggest clones take up 5% to 6.5%. Material: blood, obtained from a patient whose treatment included radiotherapy and nephrectomy. These TCRs come from a man aged 45-65 years with renal cell carcinoma. The CDR3 runs from the conserved cysteine through the conserved F or W. The order of the fields is V gene, D gene, clone size, J gene, CDR3 DNA, CDR3 protein. The D gene is left open where the match is weak. Some rows have no size entry. The others give once, few or many, or a class for an expanded clone.

v_call: TRBV19
d_call: -
clone_size: -
j_call: TRBJ1-5
cdr3_nt: TGTGCCAGTAGTATTGGACAAGAAAAAAATCAGCCCCAGCATTTT
cdr3_aa: CASSIGQEKNQPQHF

v_call: TRBV6-6
d_call: -
clone_size: -
j_call: TRBJ2-7
cdr3_nt: TGTGCCAGCAGTTACCCATCCGGGGGCGCCGAGCAGTACTTC
cdr3_aa: CASSYPSGGAEQYF

v_call: TRBV10-3
d_call: -
clone_size: -
j_call: TRBJ2-1
cdr3_nt: TGTGCCATCAGTGAGTCCTGGGGGGGCAGTGACAATGAGCAGTTCTTC
cdr3_aa: CAISESWGGSDNEQFF

v_call: TRBV7-8
d_call: TRBD2
clone_size: -
j_call: TRBJ2-7
cdr3_nt: TGTGCCAGCGGAATACTAGCGGGTAACGAGCAGTACTTC
cdr3_aa: CASGILAGNEQYF

v_call: TRBV7-9
d_call: -
clone_size: few
j_call: TRBJ2-2
cdr3_nt: TGTGCCAGCACCACGGGTCTAGGGGAGCTGTTTTTT
cdr3_aa: CASTTGLGELFF

v_call: TRBV6-5
d_call: -
clone_size: -
j_call: TRBJ1-3
cdr3_nt: TGTGCCAGCAGTTACACCTGGGACCGGGGGGCGAACACCATATATTTT
cdr3_aa: CASSYTWDRGANTIYF

v_call: TRBV30
d_call: TRBD2
clone_size: -
j_call: TRBJ2-7
cdr3_nt: TGTGCCTGGAGTGTACTGCGGGGGGGGATTGGGTACGAGCAGTACTTC
cdr3_aa: CAWSVLRGGIGYEQYF

v_call: TRBV15
d_call: -
clone_size: -
j_call: TRBJ1-1
cdr3_nt: TGTGCCACCCGACCCGGGGGGCCGGTGATGAACACTGAAGCTTTCTTT
cdr3_aa: CATRPGGPVMNTEAFF

v_call: TRBV20-1
d_call: -
clone_size: -
j_call: TRBJ2-7
cdr3_nt: TGCAGTGCAGGTACTTCCTACGAGCAGTACTTC
cdr3_aa: CSAGTSYEQYF

v_call: TRBV7-9
d_call: -
clone_size: -
j_call: TRBJ2-7
cdr3_nt: TGTGCCAGCGGCTGGGGGTTGGGAGAGCAGTACTTC
cdr3_aa: CASGWGLGEQYF

v_call: TRBV7-3
d_call: -
clone_size: -
j_call: TRBJ2-7
cdr3_nt: TGTGCCAGCAGTCAACGTGGGGGGTCCTACGAGCAGTACTTC
cdr3_aa: CASSQRGGSYEQYF

v_call: TRBV6-1
d_call: TRBD2
clone_size: -
j_call: TRBJ2-2
cdr3_nt: TGTGCCAGCAGTGCTCCGGACGGGACTAGCGGATCCTGGAACACCGGGGAGCTGTTTTTT
cdr3_aa: CASSAPDGTSGSWNTGELFF

v_call: TRBV19
d_call: TRBD1
clone_size: few
j_call: TRBJ1-3
cdr3_nt: TGTGCCAGTAGTGACATGGGACAGGCGATCATTGGAAACACCATATATTTT
cdr3_aa: CASSDMGQAIIGNTIYF

v_call: TRBV10-3
d_call: -
clone_size: -
j_call: TRBJ1-5
cdr3_nt: TGTGCCATCAAGGCAGATTATAGCAATCAGCCCCAGCATTTT
cdr3_aa: CAIKADYSNQPQHF

v_call: TRBV7-9
d_call: -
clone_size: -
j_call: TRBJ1-1
cdr3_nt: TGTGCCAGCAGCTTAGAAGGGACCATGAACACTGAAGCTTTCTTT
cdr3_aa: CASSLEGTMNTEAFF

v_call: TRBV5-1
d_call: -
clone_size: -
j_call: TRBJ2-5
cdr3_nt: TGCGCCAGCAGCTCGAACAGATTTCAAGAGACCCAGTACTTC
cdr3_aa: CASSSNRFQETQYF

v_call: TRBV5-1
d_call: TRBD2
clone_size: -
j_call: TRBJ2-3
cdr3_nt: TGCGCCAGCAGCCCTTCGACTAGCGGAAGCACAGATACGCAGTATTTT
cdr3_aa: CASSPSTSGSTDTQYF

v_call: TRBV23-1
d_call: -
clone_size: -
j_call: TRBJ1-6
cdr3_nt: TGCGCCAGCAGTCTAAGAAGGGTGAGTTCACCCCTCCACTTT
cdr3_aa: CASSLRRVSSPLHF

v_call: TRBV6-5
d_call: -
clone_size: -
j_call: TRBJ1-4
cdr3_nt: TGTGCCAGCAGTTACTCCTTGCGGCTGACTAATGAAAAACTGTTTTTT
cdr3_aa: CASSYSLRLTNEKLFF

v_call: TRBV5-5
d_call: -
clone_size: -
j_call: TRBJ1-1
cdr3_nt: TGTGCCAGCATTCCTTCGCAAACAGGTAGGAACACTGAAGCTTTCTTT
cdr3_aa: CASIPSQTGRNTEAFF

v_call: TRBV5-8
d_call: TRBD1
clone_size: -
j_call: TRBJ2-7
cdr3_nt: TGTGCCAGCAAAGGACAGGGGGCTATCTACGAGCAGTACTTC
cdr3_aa: CASKGQGAIYEQYF

v_call: TRBV28
d_call: -
clone_size: -
j_call: TRBJ1-5
cdr3_nt: TGTGCCAGCAGTCTATCCCCCCCCCGGGACCAGCATTTT
cdr3_aa: CASSLSPPRDQHF

v_call: TRBV9
d_call: -
clone_size: -
j_call: TRBJ2-1
cdr3_nt: TGTGCCAGCAGCGTAGAAAGCGAAACCAAACCGTTCTTC
cdr3_aa: CASSVESETKPFF

v_call: TRBV7-9
d_call: TRBD1
clone_size: -
j_call: TRBJ1-1
cdr3_nt: TGTGCCAGCAGCCCCTTAGTAACAGGGGGGAGCACTGAAGCTTTCTTT
cdr3_aa: CASSPLVTGGSTEAFF

v_call: TRBV18
d_call: -
clone_size: -
j_call: TRBJ2-5
cdr3_nt: TGTGCCAGCTCACCTACAGGTACCTTTGGAGAGACCCAGTACTTC
cdr3_aa: CASSPTGTFGETQYF

v_call: TRBV9
d_call: -
clone_size: -
j_call: TRBJ2-7
cdr3_nt: TGTGCCAGCAGCGTTCGGTTTGGTTCCGAGCAGTACTTC
cdr3_aa: CASSVRFGSEQYF

v_call: TRBV19
d_call: -
clone_size: -
j_call: TRBJ2-1
cdr3_nt: TGTGCCAGTAGTATAGATGAGGTGGCACCCAATGAGCAGTTCTTC
cdr3_aa: CASSIDEVAPNEQFF

v_call: TRBV9
d_call: -
clone_size: -
j_call: TRBJ2-3
cdr3_nt: TGTGCCAGCAGCGCGCTACTAGGGGTAACGCAGTATTTT
cdr3_aa: CASSALLGVTQYF

v_call: TRBV30
d_call: -
clone_size: -
j_call: TRBJ1-5
cdr3_nt: TGTGCCTGGGACGGAGATGGGATGCCCCAGCATTTT
cdr3_aa: CAWDGDGMPQHF

v_call: TRBV11-2
d_call: TRBD2
clone_size: -
j_call: TRBJ2-3
cdr3_nt: TGTGCCAGCAGCTCCCGCAGTAGCGGGGTTACAGATACGCAGTATTTT
cdr3_aa: CASSSRSSGVTDTQYF

v_call: TRBV28
d_call: -
clone_size: -
j_call: TRBJ1-4
cdr3_nt: TGTGCCAGCAGTTTGTTTCAGCGCGCAACTAATGAAAAACTGTTTTTT
cdr3_aa: CASSLFQRATNEKLFF

v_call: TRBV20-1
d_call: -
clone_size: few
j_call: TRBJ1-1
cdr3_nt: TGCAGTGCTAGCCTGTTTTCGTGGGCTTTCTTT
cdr3_aa: CSASLFSWAFF

v_call: TRBV9
d_call: TRBD1
clone_size: -
j_call: TRBJ2-7
cdr3_nt: TGTGCCAGCAGCGCTAGGGGGCTCGAGCAGTACTTC
cdr3_aa: CASSARGLEQYF

v_call: TRBV6-5
d_call: -
clone_size: -
j_call: TRBJ1-5
cdr3_nt: TGTGCCAGCAGTTCCGCAGAAGGCAATCAGCCCCAGCATTTT
cdr3_aa: CASSSAEGNQPQHF

v_call: TRBV6-5
d_call: -
clone_size: once
j_call: TRBJ2-7
cdr3_nt: TGTGCCAGCAGTTACTTTCTGGGGACGAGCACCGAGCAGTACTTC
cdr3_aa: CASSYFLGTSTEQYF

v_call: TRBV14
d_call: -
clone_size: -
j_call: TRBJ1-1
cdr3_nt: TGTGCCAGCAGCGCTTCCGGGACGGGAGCTTTCTTT
cdr3_aa: CASSASGTGAFF

v_call: TRBV20-1
d_call: -
clone_size: -
j_call: TRBJ1-2
cdr3_nt: TGCAGTGCTAGAGCTGGCGGTGGCTACACCTTC
cdr3_aa: CSARAGGGYTF

v_call: TRBV28
d_call: -
clone_size: -
j_call: TRBJ1-1
cdr3_nt: TGTGCCAGCAGTGCGAACACTGAAGCTTTCTTT
cdr3_aa: CASSANTEAFF

v_call: TRBV10-3
d_call: TRBD1
clone_size: once
j_call: TRBJ1-2
cdr3_nt: TGTGCCATTAGGGACAGTCGAAACTATGGCTACACCTTC
cdr3_aa: CAIRDSRNYGYTF

v_call: TRBV29-1
d_call: -
clone_size: few
j_call: TRBJ1-1
cdr3_nt: TGCAGCGTTTACTCGGGAAACACTGAAGCTTTCTTT
cdr3_aa: CSVYSGNTEAFF

v_call: TRBV7-9
d_call: -
clone_size: once
j_call: TRBJ2-5
cdr3_nt: TGTGCCAGCAGCACCGGACAGAGGGAGACCCAGTACTTC
cdr3_aa: CASSTGQRETQYF

v_call: TRBV5-4
d_call: -
clone_size: -
j_call: TRBJ1-2
cdr3_nt: TGTGCCAGCAGCTTGGTGGGGGCTGCGGACTATGGCTACACCTTC
cdr3_aa: CASSLVGAADYGYTF

v_call: TRBV4-1
d_call: -
clone_size: -
j_call: TRBJ2-7
cdr3_nt: TGCGCCAGCAGCCAAGAATGGCAGCTTTCCTACGAGCAGTACTTC
cdr3_aa: CASSQEWQLSYEQYF

v_call: TRBV19
d_call: -
clone_size: once
j_call: TRBJ1-1
cdr3_nt: TGTGCCAGTAGTATCAGGCAGGGACGAGACACTGAAGCTTTCTTT
cdr3_aa: CASSIRQGRDTEAFF

v_call: TRBV6-5
d_call: TRBD1
clone_size: -
j_call: TRBJ1-2
cdr3_nt: TGTGCCAGCAGTTACTCGGCAGGGGGCAGGGGCTACACCTTC
cdr3_aa: CASSYSAGGRGYTF

v_call: TRBV30
d_call: TRBD2
clone_size: few
j_call: TRBJ2-5
cdr3_nt: TGTGCCTGGAGTGTAAGGGCGGGAGGAGAAGAGACCCAGTACTTC
cdr3_aa: CAWSVRAGGEETQYF

v_call: TRBV10-3
d_call: TRBD2
clone_size: -
j_call: TRBJ2-1
cdr3_nt: TGTGCCATCATGAGCAGCCTAGCGGACAATGAGCAGTTCTTC
cdr3_aa: CAIMSSLADNEQFF

v_call: TRBV5-1
d_call: TRBD1
clone_size: -
j_call: TRBJ1-6
cdr3_nt: TGCGCCAGCAGCCGGGACAGTTATAATTCACCCCTCCACTTT
cdr3_aa: CASSRDSYNSPLHF

v_call: TRBV5-1
d_call: -
clone_size: once
j_call: TRBJ2-2
cdr3_nt: TGCGCCAGCAAGGAGGACGGAAACACCGGGGAGCTGTTTTTT
cdr3_aa: CASKEDGNTGELFF

v_call: TRBV2
d_call: -
clone_size: -
j_call: TRBJ2-7
cdr3_nt: TGTGCCAGCAGGTATGACTATTACGAGCAGTACTTC
cdr3_aa: CASRYDYYEQYF

v_call: TRBV19
d_call: -
clone_size: -
j_call: TRBJ2-3
cdr3_nt: TGTGCCAGTGCGCCAATAAGGGGCGGGTCCGACCGAACGCAGTATTTT
cdr3_aa: CASAPIRGGSDRTQYF

v_call: TRBV6-1
d_call: -
clone_size: once
j_call: TRBJ2-7
cdr3_nt: TGTGCCAGCAGTGAAAGGGATTGGGATTACGAGCAGTACTTC
cdr3_aa: CASSERDWDYEQYF

v_call: TRBV18
d_call: -
clone_size: -
j_call: TRBJ1-3
cdr3_nt: TGTGCCAGCGCACCATTTGTCCGGGAATCGAGTGGAAACACCATATATTTT
cdr3_aa: CASAPFVRESSGNTIYF

v_call: TRBV28
d_call: -
clone_size: -
j_call: TRBJ1-1
cdr3_nt: TGTGCCAGCAGTTTTTCCCCGGGTTCAGCTTTCTTT
cdr3_aa: CASSFSPGSAFF

v_call: TRBV5-1
d_call: TRBD2
clone_size: -
j_call: TRBJ2-7
cdr3_nt: TGCGCCAGCAGCTTGGAGCGGGAGATGTACGAGCAGTACTTC
cdr3_aa: CASSLEREMYEQYF

v_call: TRBV9
d_call: -
clone_size: -
j_call: TRBJ2-7
cdr3_nt: TGTGCCAGCAGCGTAGTCGTGGATAAGATCCCCTACGAGCAGTACTTC
cdr3_aa: CASSVVVDKIPYEQYF

v_call: TRBV19
d_call: -
clone_size: -
j_call: TRBJ2-2
cdr3_nt: TGTGCCACCAGTGCCGGGGAGCTGTTTTTT
cdr3_aa: CATSAGELFF

v_call: TRBV9
d_call: -
clone_size: few
j_call: TRBJ2-5
cdr3_nt: TGTGCCAGCAGCCCCTTTTATCGGGAAGAGACCCAGTACTTC
cdr3_aa: CASSPFYREETQYF

v_call: TRBV4-1
d_call: -
clone_size: few
j_call: TRBJ1-5
cdr3_nt: TGCGCCAGCAGCCAAGTTGGGGATTATAGCAATCAGCCCCAGCATTTT
cdr3_aa: CASSQVGDYSNQPQHF